This T cell receptor (beta chain) originates from a study of TIL therapy for anti-PD-1-resistant metastatic lung cancer. The immunoSEQ assay was v3. The assay was immunoSEQ multiplex PCR, and TCRdb's table has in-frame clones only and misses some. The table shows approximately 53,000 clones, with around 79% occurring only once. The time point here: pre-treatment sample, taken before nivolumab and TIL therapy. The specimen comprised blood, sampled at baseline. This receptor was taken from a woman between 25 and 85 years old with non-small cell lung cancer.

The CDR3 reads CASSSGSGDYEQYF. The DNA of the CDR3 is TGTGCCAGCAGTTCAGGTTCAGGGGACTACGAGCAGTACTTC. The chain couples TRBV28 to TRBJ2-7; D might be TRBD1 (6 bases). With 4 bases removed from V and 3 bases from J, the gap between germline ends came to 13 bases. The CDR3 totals 14 residues. The germline V gene encodes CDR1 MDHEN and CDR2 SYDVKM.